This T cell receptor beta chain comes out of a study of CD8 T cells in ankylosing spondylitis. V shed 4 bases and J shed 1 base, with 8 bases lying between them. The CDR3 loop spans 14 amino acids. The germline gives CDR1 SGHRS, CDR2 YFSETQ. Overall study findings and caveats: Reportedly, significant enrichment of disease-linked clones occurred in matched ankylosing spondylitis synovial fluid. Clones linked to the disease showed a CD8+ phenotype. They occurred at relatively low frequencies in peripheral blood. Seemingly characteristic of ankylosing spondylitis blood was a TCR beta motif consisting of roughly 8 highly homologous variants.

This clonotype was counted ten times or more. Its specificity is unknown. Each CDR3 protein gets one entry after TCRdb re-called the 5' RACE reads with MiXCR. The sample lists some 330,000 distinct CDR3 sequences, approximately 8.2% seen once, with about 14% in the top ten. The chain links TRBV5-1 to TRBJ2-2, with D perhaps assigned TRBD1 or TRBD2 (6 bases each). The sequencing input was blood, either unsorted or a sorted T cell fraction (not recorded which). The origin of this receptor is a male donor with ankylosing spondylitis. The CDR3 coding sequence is TGCGCCAGCAGCGAGGGGGGGAACACCGGGGAGCTGTTTTTT. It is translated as CASSEGGNTGELFF.